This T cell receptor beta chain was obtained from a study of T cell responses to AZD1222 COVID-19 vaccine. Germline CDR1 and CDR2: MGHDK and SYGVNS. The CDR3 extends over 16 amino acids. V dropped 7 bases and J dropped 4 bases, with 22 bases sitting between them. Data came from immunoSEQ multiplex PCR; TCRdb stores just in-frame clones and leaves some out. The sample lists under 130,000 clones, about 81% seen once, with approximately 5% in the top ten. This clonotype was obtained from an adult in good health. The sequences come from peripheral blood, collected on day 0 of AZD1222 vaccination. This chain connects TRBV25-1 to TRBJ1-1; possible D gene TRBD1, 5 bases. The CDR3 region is CASTPNRGSASTEAFF. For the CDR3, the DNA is TGTGCCAGCACTCCGAACCGGGGGAGCGCCTCCACTGAAGCTTTCTTT.